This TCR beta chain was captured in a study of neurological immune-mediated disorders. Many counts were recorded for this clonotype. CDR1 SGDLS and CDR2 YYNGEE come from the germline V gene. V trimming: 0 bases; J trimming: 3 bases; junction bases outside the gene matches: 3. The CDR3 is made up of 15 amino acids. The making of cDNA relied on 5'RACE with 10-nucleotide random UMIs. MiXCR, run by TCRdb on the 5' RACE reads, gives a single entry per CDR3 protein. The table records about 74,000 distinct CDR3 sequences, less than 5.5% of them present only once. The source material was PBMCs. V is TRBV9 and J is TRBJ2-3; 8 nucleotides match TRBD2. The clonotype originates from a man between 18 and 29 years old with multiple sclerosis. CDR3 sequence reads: CASSVELADTDTQYF. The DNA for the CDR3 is TGTGCCAGCAGCGTAGAACTAGCGGATACAGATACGCAGTATTTT.